Shown below are 4 T cell receptor beta chains from a single sample sequenced in a study of T cells after yellow fever vaccination. TCRdb reprocessed the 5' RACE reads via MiXCR and lists one record per CDR3 protein. The table lists a few hundred thousand distinct CDR3 sequences, around 3.6% of them singletons. The sample consisted of PBMCs, taken on the day of the yellow fever booster vaccination. These receptors all stem from a young man who received the YFV17D yellow fever vaccine.

At least ten counts were recorded for this clonotype. The chain uses TRBV28 and TRBJ1-2; D gene unclear. V gave up 5 bases and J gave up 7 bases, with 14 bases separating them. Germline loops: CDR1 MDHEN, CDR2 SYDVKM. The CDR3 consists of 13 residues. This CDR3 is CASSLFQRSGYTF. The CDR3 DNA is TGTGCCAGCAGTCTGTTTCAGAGGTCTGGCTACACCTTC.

This clonotype appeared a few times. V and J are TRBV6-5 and TRBJ1-5; D perhaps matches TRBD1 (5 bases). Germline assignment: CDR1 MNHEY and CDR2 SVGAGI. CDR3 length: 15 residues. The ends were cut back, 5 bases at V and 3 bases at J, with 14 bases in the middle. The CDR3 sequence is CASSQTGGSNQPQHF. CDR3 coding DNA: TGTGCCAGCAGTCAAACCGGGGGTTCCAATCAGCCCCAGCATTTT.

This clonotype has more than one count but fewer than ten. The CDR3: CASSLWDSEQPQHF. As DNA, the CDR3 is TGTGCCAGCAGTTTATGGGATTCAGAACAGCCCCAGCATTTT. The gene calls are TRBV12-3 or TRBV12-4 and TRBJ1-5; D is undetermined. The CDR3 sequence is 14 residues long. Trimming shortened V by 2 bases and J by 7 bases, and 12 bases separated the two germline ends.

This clonotype was recorded many times. In nucleotides, the CDR3 is TGTGCCAGCAGTCAAGGAGGGCTTCGGGGAACTGAAGCTTTCTTT. Protein: CASSQGGLRGTEAFF. The gene calls are TRBV6-6 and TRBJ1-1; no reliable D call. The germline V gene has CDR1 MNHNY and CDR2 SVGAGI (reference sequence). The CDR3 spans 15 residues. The V and J ends lost 5 bases and 5 bases respectively, with 18 bases between them.